The 9 T cell receptor beta chains below come from one sample, sequenced in a study of T cell changes during pregnancy in multiple sclerosis (dated by TCRdb to between 2017 and 2020). Library preparation employed the immunoSEQ multiplex PCR assay. TCRdb re-hosts the immuneACCESS table, in-frame sequences only. Its copies lack some clones; in the studies checked, an unresolved V gene accounts for under half of them, and the cause for the rest is not known. For this sample the table gives 30,000 to 40,000 clones, of which around nine tenths were detected only once. The ten largest clonotypes hold 0.3% to 0.4% of the sample. The sample was CD4+ T cells from peripheral blood mononuclear cells, taken in the third trimester of pregnancy. These receptor sequences come from a female donor in good health, enrolled as a control in a pregnancy study.

The V gene is TRBV5-1, the J gene TRBJ2-3, with D possibly being TRBD1 (5 bases). The CDR3 is 15 residues long. Trimming shortened V by 1 base and J by 5 bases, and 14 bases separated the two germline ends. Germline V gene lookup returns CDR1 SGHRS and CDR2 YFSETQ. CDR3 loop: CASSLLGGAQDTQYF. The CDR3, as DNA: TGCGCCAGCAGCTTGCTTGGTGGGGCCCAAGATACGCAGTATTTT.

CDR3 sequence: CASSWAQNTEAFF. CDR3 nucleotides: TGCGCCAGCAGTTGGGCCCAGAACACTGAAGCTTTCTTT. V is TRBV5-1 and J is TRBJ1-1; D unresolved. The CDR3 is 13 residues long. CDR1 SGHRS and CDR2 YFSETQ come from the germline V gene. V shed 5 bases and J shed 1 base, with 9 bases lying between them. Based on the CDR3 plus reference TRBV5-1 and TRBJ1-1, the full variable domain is KAGVTQTPRYLIKTRGQQVTLSCSPISGHRSVSWYQQTPGQGLQFLFEYFSETQRNKGNFPGRFSGRQFSNSRSEMNVSTLELGDSALYLCASSWAQNTEAFFGQGTRLTVV.

V is TRBV27 and J is TRBJ1-5; D is unclear. This CDR3 has 15 amino acids. V lost 0 bases to trimming and J lost 11 bases, with 17 bases between them. From germline, CDR1 is MNHEY and CDR2 SMNVEV (reference sequence). CDR3 sequence (DNA): TGTGCCAGCAGTTTATCGCCCGGGGTGGGGTCATCCCAGCATTTT. It translates to CASSLSPGVGSSQHF.

The rearrangement uses TRBV14 and TRBJ1-2; D is ambiguous. Germline lookup yields CDR1 SGHDN and CDR2 FVKESK. CDR3 length: 14 residues. V lost 1 base and J 8 bases, leaving 14 bases between the germline ends. DNA of the CDR3: TGTGCCAGCAGCCAAGCTGGAGCGGGTGGAGGCTACACCTTC. Its translation: CASSQAGAGGGYTF.

The chain couples TRBV28 to TRBJ2-1, with 8 bases fitting TRBD1. The CDR3 loop spans 15 amino acids. Trimming cost V 3 bases and J 7 bases; bases outside gene matches: 8. Germline V gene data show CDR1 as MDHEN and CDR2 as SYDVKM. The CDR3 DNA is TGTGCCAGCAGTTTGCAGGACAGGGCGGGGAATGAGCAGTTCTTC. Protein: CASSLQDRAGNEQFF.

The chain is built from TRBV10-3 and TRBJ2-6; a possible D gene is TRBD1 (6 bases). V lost 3 bases to trimming and J lost 2 bases, with 14 bases between them. The CDR3 totals 17 residues. Germline CDR1 ENHRY, CDR2 SYGVKD. The CDR3 sequence is CAISEGDKVAGANVLTF. The CDR3 DNA is TGTGCCATCAGTGAAGGGGACAAAGTAGCTGGGGCCAACGTCCTGACTTTC.

This clone has only a few counts. The CDR3 DNA follows: TGTGCCACCAGCAGAGATAGTCCCAGATCGGCTAGTTACAATGAGCAGTTCTTC. Amino acids: CATSRDSPRSASYNEQFF. The genes are TRBV15 and TRBJ2-1; D uncertain. Per the germline V gene, CDR1 is LNHNV and CDR2 is YYDKDF (reference sequence). Trimming removed 0 bases from V and 4 bases from J, with 19 bases in between. There are 18 residues in the CDR3.

The chain joins TRBV27 to TRBJ2-7; D unresolved. The CDR3 contains 14 residues. V gave up 6 bases and J gave up 5 bases, with 17 bases separating them. CDR1 is MNHEY, CDR2 SMNVEV, per germline (reference sequence). The CDR3 loop reads CASRPRVQSHEQYF. CDR3 nucleotide sequence: TGTGCCAGCAGACCCCGGGTCCAGTCCCACGAGCAGTACTTC.

The gene calls are TRBV10-3 and TRBJ2-7; D is unclear. This CDR3 has 14 amino acids. Germline-derived CDR1 and CDR2 are ENHRY and SYGVKD. V lost 4 bases and J lost 5, with 15 bases in between. DNA of the CDR3: TGTGCCATCAGTGTTTTCTCCACTTCTGACGAGCAGTACTTC. This gives the protein CAISVFSTSDEQYF.